Below are 3 T cell receptor beta chains sequenced from a single sample in a study of blood T cells in healthy people across ages. Primers used in a second PCR of about 6 to 11 cycles were a sample-barcoded 5' primer and a J-beta primer mix. TCRdb called the 5' RACE reads again in MiXCR, with one record for every CDR3 protein. Of around 520,000 distinct CDR3 sequences in the sample, 25% to 35% were seen once. These same data were also listed under a study on T cells of mothers and their children.

The sample was blood. The receptors originated from a boy younger than 10 in good health.

This clonotype has only one observation. V gene TRBV27 combines with J gene TRBJ2-3; tentatively, D is TRBD1 or TRBD2 (6 bases each). Germline loops: CDR1 MNHEY, CDR2 SMNVEV (reference sequence). V was pared by 8 bases and J by 4 bases, with 13 bases between. This CDR3 is 13 amino acids long. The CDR3 is CASGRRGSDTQYF. The CDR3, as DNA: TGTGCCAGCGGGCGGAGGGGGTCAGATACGCAGTATTTT.

This chain uses TRBV6-1 with TRBJ2-7, with D unresolved. The CDR3 is 15 residues long. The ends were cut back, 4 bases at V and 0 bases at J, with 13 bases in the middle. Germline V lookup: CDR1 MNHNS, CDR2 SASEGT. DNA of the CDR3: TGTGCCAGCAGTGGGCGGTCATCCCTCTCCTACGAGCAGTACTTC. It codes for CASSGRSSLSYEQYF.

This rearrangement joins TRBV4-2 to TRBJ2-1; D may be TRBD2 (7 bases). The CDR3 runs to 17 residues. Trimming pared 0 bases from V and 6 bases from J, leaving 18 bases between. Germline V CDR1 and CDR2: LGHNA, YNFKEQ. In nucleotides, the CDR3 is TGTGCCAGCAGCCAAGATCTGCCCGGGCGGGGGCTCAATGAGCAGTTCTTC. Its translation: CASSQDLPGRGLNEQFF.